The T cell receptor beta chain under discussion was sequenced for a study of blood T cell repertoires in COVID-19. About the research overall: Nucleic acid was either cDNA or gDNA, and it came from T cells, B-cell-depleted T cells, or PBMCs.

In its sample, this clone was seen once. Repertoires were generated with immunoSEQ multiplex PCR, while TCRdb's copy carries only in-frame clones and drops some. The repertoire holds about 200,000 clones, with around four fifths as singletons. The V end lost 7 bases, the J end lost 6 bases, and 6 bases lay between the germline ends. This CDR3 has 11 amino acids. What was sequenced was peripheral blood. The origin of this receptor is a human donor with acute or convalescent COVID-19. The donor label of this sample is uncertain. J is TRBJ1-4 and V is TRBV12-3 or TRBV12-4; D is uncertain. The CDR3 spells CASMAYEKLFF. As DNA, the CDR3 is TGTGCCAGCATGGCCTATGAAAAACTGTTTTTT.